This T cell receptor beta chain was identified in a study of T cells in Graves' hyperthyroidism and ophthalmopathy. Study results and caveats: Blood also showed most of the thyroid clonotypes that were expanded above 0.001. The model foresaw ophthalmopathy a median about 6.1 months prior to onset.

The CDR3 loop spans 14 amino acids. V shed 6 bases, J shed 8 bases, and the junction held 11 bases outside the gene matches. Germline V gene data show CDR1 as SQVTM and CDR2 as ANQGSEA. Regions amplified from RNA transcripts were the TCR beta CDR3 regions. HTBI primers drove first-round RT-PCR of the TCR CDR3. TCRdb re-derived calls from the multiplex PCR reads in MiXCR, one entry per CDR3 protein. Of about 530,000 distinct CDR3 sequences detected, roughly 17% appear once; the ten largest clones hold 15% to 20%. Only one count was recorded for this clonotype. Its antigen is not identified. Sample: blood. The receptor was derived from a woman between 18 and 29 years old with Graves' ophthalmopathy. The chain employs TRBV29-1 and TRBJ2-1; 9 bases are a match to TRBD2. The CDR3 DNA reads TGCAGCGTCCCTACTAGCGGGCGGGTCGATGAGCAGTTCTTC. Its translation is CSVPTSGRVDEQFF.